The TCR beta chain under discussion was sequenced for a study of regulatory T cells in long-lasting Graves disease. Sample time point: newly diagnosed GD, antithyroid drugs for less than 3 months. The TCR library was made from RNA that had been extracted from PBMCs in TRIzol. The V end was cut by 2 bases, the J end by 8 bases, with 12 bases between. Germline V gene lookup returns CDR1 SGHDN and CDR2 FVKESK. The length of the CDR3 is 14 residues. Investigators prepared the TCR beta libraries by applying iRepertoire HTBI primers and Arm-PCR of CDR3 regions. TCRdb analysed the multiplex PCR reads with MiXCR anew, one entry per CDR3 protein. Among over 500,000 distinct CDR3 sequences listed, 16% were seen once. A remark on this clonotype: The antigen remains undetermined.

Regarding the study as a whole: Fewer public clonotypes were shared by new patients (around 960) than by persistent patients (about 2,500).

The same data also went into a second study, on T cells in Graves' hyperthyroidism and ophthalmopathy. That source reports: In blood, most of the thyroid clonotypes expanded above 0.001 were also present. Ophthalmopathy and stable hyperthyroidism were told apart by a 13 V-J model.

The clonotype was recovered from a woman in her 30s with Graves disease. This rearrangement joins TRBV14 to TRBJ1-4, with D perhaps matching TRBD1 (6 bases). Sequenced here: peripheral blood mononuclear cells (PBMCs), sampled at new diagnosis, from a patient treated with antithyroid drugs. The CDR3 nucleotides are TGTGCCAGCAGCCAACTTGACAGGTTGGAAAAACTGTTTTTT. Amino acid sequence: CASSQLDRLEKLFF.